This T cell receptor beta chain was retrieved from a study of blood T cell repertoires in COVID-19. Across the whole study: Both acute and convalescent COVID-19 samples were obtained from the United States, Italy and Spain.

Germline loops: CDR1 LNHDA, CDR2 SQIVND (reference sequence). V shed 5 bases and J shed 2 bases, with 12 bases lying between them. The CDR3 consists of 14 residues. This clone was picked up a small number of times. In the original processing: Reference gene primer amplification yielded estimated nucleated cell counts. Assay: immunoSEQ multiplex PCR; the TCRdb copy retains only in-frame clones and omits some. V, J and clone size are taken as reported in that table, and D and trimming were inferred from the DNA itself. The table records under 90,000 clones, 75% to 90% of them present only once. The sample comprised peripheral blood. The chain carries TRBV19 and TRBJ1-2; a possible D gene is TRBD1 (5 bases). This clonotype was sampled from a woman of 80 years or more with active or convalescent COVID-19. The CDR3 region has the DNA TGTGCCAGTAGTCACAGGACGGAAAACTATGGCTACACCTTC. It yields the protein CASSHRTENYGYTF.